The 24 T cell receptor beta chains below all came from one sample that was sequenced in a study of cytomegalovirus exposure and HLA in healthy donors. 13 Jbeta primers and 60 Vbeta primers were used for the PCR. Using immunoSEQ multiplex PCR, the repertoire was profiled, and TCRdb retains in-frame clones only, with some absent. The table for this sample gives 150,000 to 200,000 clones. Material: PBMCs. The source is a man younger than 40 in good health and CMV-seronegative.

This chain links TRBV5-1 with TRBJ2-7; TRBD1 agrees at 8 bases. Germline assignment: CDR1 SGHRS and CDR2 YFSETQ. V was pared by 2 bases and J by 6 bases, with 1 base of the junction left unmatched. This CDR3 has 12 amino acids. In nucleotides, the CDR3 is TGCGCCAGCAGCTTACAGGGGGGCGAGCAGTACTTC. This gives the protein CASSLQGGEQYF. The full variable domain, its missing parts supplied by reference TRBV5-1 and TRBJ2-7, is KAGVTQTPRYLIKTRGQQVTLSCSPISGHRSVSWYQQTPGQGLQFLFEYFSETQRNKGNFPGRFSGRQFSNSRSEMNVSTLELGDSALYLCASSLQGGEQYFGPGTRLTVT.

V usage is TRBV7-2 and J usage is TRBJ2-6, with D uncertain. In germline, CDR1 is SGHTA, CDR2 FQGNSA. The CDR3 extends over 14 amino acids. V dropped 5 bases and J dropped 2 bases, with 7 bases sitting between them. The CDR3 DNA sequence: TGTGCCAGCAGCCCAAATCCTGGGGCCAACGTCCTGACTTTC. Translated, it gives CASSPNPGANVLTF.

The chain joins TRBV10-3 to TRBJ2-1, with 12 bases matching TRBD2. CDR1 ENHRY and CDR2 SYGVKD come from the germline V gene. Losses at the gene ends were 10 bases for V and 1 base for J; bases not matched to a gene: 8. The CDR3 extends over 16 amino acids. The CDR3 sequence: CATGTSGRTSYNEQFF. Here the CDR3 DNA reads TGTGCCACAGGGACTAGCGGGCGGACTTCCTACAATGAGCAGTTCTTC.

The V gene is TRBV7-9, the J gene TRBJ1-3; no definite D call. V lost 5 bases to trimming and J lost 0 bases, with 14 bases between them. The CDR3 extends over 16 amino acids. Germline lookup yields CDR1 SEHNR and CDR2 FQNEAQ (reference sequence). The CDR3 region has the DNA TGTGCCAGCAGCCTAAGGCGGCAGATCTCTGGAAACACCATATATTTT. It encodes CASSLRRQISGNTIYF. The full variable domain, completed using reference TRBV7-9 and TRBJ1-3, is DTGVSQNPRHKITKRGQNVTFRCDPISEHNRLYWYRQTLGQGPEFLTYFQNEAQLEKSRLLSDRFSAERPKGSFSTLEIQRTEQGDSAMYLCASSLRRQISGNTIYFGEGSWLTVV.

The CDR3 DNA reads as TGTGCCTGGAGTCCCGGGTCTAGCTATGGCTACACCTTC. Translated, it gives CAWSPGSSYGYTF. The rearrangement joins TRBV30 to TRBJ1-2; D unresolved. V was cut by 2 bases and J by 4 bases, with 11 bases left in between. The length of the CDR3 is 13 residues. Germline values: CDR1 GTSNPN, CDR2 SVGIG (reference sequence).

This chain links TRBV10-2 with TRBJ2-1; 12 bases line up with TRBD2. The CDR3 runs 17 residues. Germline V gives CDR1 WSHSY, CDR2 SAAADI. V was clipped by 5 bases and J by 2 bases; unmatched bases: 7. The CDR3 nucleotides read TGCGCCAGCAGTCGACAGACTAGCGGGAGAACCTACAATGAGCAGTTCTTC. Translated: CASSRQTSGRTYNEQFF.

The chain employs TRBV5-4 and TRBJ1-1; D is ambiguous. The CDR3 sequence is 15 residues long. Germline V lookup: CDR1 SGHNT, CDR2 YYREEE (reference sequence). Trimming pared 4 bases from V and 4 bases from J, leaving 17 bases between. As DNA, the CDR3 is TGTGCCAGCAGCCAGGAGGGCAGGTTGGGCACTGAAGCTTTCTTT. This translates into CASSQEGRLGTEAFF.

V is TRBV5-1 and J is TRBJ2-3, with D possibly being TRBD2 (6 bases). This CDR3 has 15 amino acids. Germline CDR1 and CDR2: SGHRS and YFSETQ. The V end was cut by 3 bases, the J end by 4 bases, with 15 bases between. The CDR3 DNA reads as TGCGCCAGCAGCTCCCCTTCGGGAGTCGCAGATACGCAGTATTTT. It is translated as CASSSPSGVADTQYF.

This sequence joins TRBV7-3 and TRBJ2-3; 8 positions agree with TRBD2. The V gene end was trimmed by 5 bases and the J gene end by 0 bases; junction bases not matched to a gene: 7. Germline lookup yields CDR1 SGHTA and CDR2 FQGTGA. The CDR3 spans 16 residues. CDR3 sequence: CASSLGTSVSTDTQYF. The CDR3, as DNA: TGTGCCAGCAGCCTGGGGACTAGTGTGAGCACAGATACGCAGTATTTT.

The chain combines TRBV19 with TRBJ1-1; 8 bases line up with TRBD1. The junction had 10 bases not matched to a gene; V was cut back by 5 bases and J by 5 bases. Germline CDR1 is LNHDA and CDR2 is SQIVND (reference sequence). There are 15 residues in the CDR3. The CDR3 nucleotides are TGTGCCAGTAGTTCCCCCGGGACAGGTATAACTGAAGCTTTCTTT. Protein sequence: CASSSPGTGITEAFF.

J is TRBJ2-2 and V is TRBV6-5, with D maybe TRBD2 (6 bases). V was pared by 7 bases and J by 0 bases, with 12 bases between. Per the germline V gene, CDR1 is MNHEY and CDR2 is SVGAGI. This CDR3 contains 15 residues. The CDR3 sequence is CASNPGLPNTGELFF. The CDR3 DNA sequence: TGTGCCAGCAATCCGGGACTGCCGAACACCGGGGAGCTGTTTTTT.

The chain recombines TRBV20-1 with TRBJ2-1; D is possibly TRBD1 (5 bases). V shed 6 bases and J shed 8 bases, with 11 bases lying between them. Per the germline V gene, CDR1 is DFQATT and CDR2 is SNEGSKA (reference sequence). This CDR3 has 11 amino acids. CDR3: CSAQGSDEQFF. DNA for the CDR3: TGCAGTGCGCAGGGATCGGATGAGCAGTTCTTC.

The rearrangement joins TRBV7-3 to TRBJ2-5, with D tentatively TRBD2 (5 bases). Germline V CDR1 and CDR2: SGHTA, FQGTGA. Trimming took 4 bases from V and 5 from J, leaving 17 bases between them. The CDR3 runs to 15 residues. The CDR3 DNA reads TGTGCCAGCAGCTCAGGAGGTGGGAGTGGGGAGACCCAGTACTTC. Amino acid sequence: CASSSGGGSGETQYF.

The V and J genes are TRBV12-5 and TRBJ2-7; D is perhaps TRBD2 (5 bases). The V and J ends lost 2 bases and 5 bases respectively, with 13 bases between them. CDR1 and CDR2 from the germline V gene are LGHNT and FRNRAP. The CDR3 is 14 residues long. The CDR3 region has the DNA TGTGCTAGTGGTTTGCTAACAAGAGGGAACGAGCAGTACTTC. Protein sequence: CASGLLTRGNEQYF.

The rearrangement uses TRBV5-6 and TRBJ2-7, with 9 bases fitting TRBD1. With 3 bases clipped from V and 5 bases from J, the junction kept 12 bases outside the gene matches. The germline V gene has CDR1 SGHDT and CDR2 YYEEEE. CDR3 size: 16 residues. The CDR3 region has the DNA TGTGCCAGCAGCTGGGGGCAGGACAGGGGCTTCGACGAGCAGTACTTC. Its translation is CASSWGQDRGFDEQYF.

This sequence joins TRBV29-1 and TRBJ2-1; 9 nucleotides align to TRBD2. Germline values: CDR1 SQVTM, CDR2 ANQGSEA. This CDR3 contains 15 residues. The junction had 12 bases not matched to a gene; V was cut back by 6 bases and J by 6 bases. The CDR3 loop reads CSVRRTAGGPNEQFF. CDR3 bases: TGCAGCGTACGACGCACAGCGGGAGGTCCCAATGAGCAGTTCTTC.

The chain joins TRBV5-1 to TRBJ2-3; 10 nucleotides match TRBD2. V trimming: 1 base; J trimming: 1 base; junction bases outside the gene matches: 3. Germline V gives CDR1 SGHRS, CDR2 YFSETQ. This CDR3 has 16 amino acids. CDR3: CASSLWGTSGTDTQYF. CDR3 DNA sequence: TGCGCCAGCAGCTTGTGGGGGACTAGCGGCACAGATACGCAGTATTTT. The variable domain in full, completed from reference TRBV5-1 and TRBJ2-3, reads KAGVTQTPRYLIKTRGQQVTLSCSPISGHRSVSWYQQTPGQGLQFLFEYFSETQRNKGNFPGRFSGRQFSNSRSEMNVSTLELGDSALYLCASSLWGTSGTDTQYFGPGTRLTVL.

The chain uses TRBV7-9 and TRBJ1-1; weak D call: TRBD1 (5 bases). The germline V and J ends were trimmed by 1 base and 4 bases, with 16 bases remaining between them. Germline values: CDR1 SEHNR, CDR2 FQNEAQ (reference sequence). This CDR3 is 16 amino acids long. The CDR3 loop reads CASSLDRGAGGTEAFF. As DNA, the CDR3 is TGTGCCAGCAGCTTAGATAGAGGGGCGGGGGGCACTGAAGCTTTCTTT.

This rearrangement joins TRBV6-4 to TRBJ2-1; D is uncertain. Germline V CDR1 and CDR2: MRHNA, SNTAGT. This CDR3 has 13 residues. With 5 bases removed from V and 5 bases from J, the gap between germline ends came to 10 bases. The CDR3 region is CASSPEVNNEQFF. The CDR3 DNA reads as TGTGCCAGCAGTCCCGAGGTCAACAATGAGCAGTTCTTC.

V is TRBV7-9 and J is TRBJ1-1; no definite D call. Per germline, CDR1 SEHNR and CDR2 FQNEAQ (reference sequence). The length of the CDR3 is 12 residues. V lost 4 bases and J 3 bases, leaving 6 bases between the germline ends. CDR3 protein: CASSSVDTEAFF. CDR3 coding DNA: TGTGCCAGCAGCTCCGTAGACACTGAAGCTTTCTTT. Looking up the rest from reference TRBV7-9 and TRBJ1-1 gives the full variable domain: DTGVSQNPRHKITKRGQNVTFRCDPISEHNRLYWYRQTLGQGPEFLTYFQNEAQLEKSRLLSDRFSAERPKGSFSTLEIQRTEQGDSAMYLCASSSVDTEAFFGQGTRLTVV.

This chain links TRBV25-1 with TRBJ1-6; no definite D call. Trimming shortened V by 0 bases and J by 3 bases, and 12 bases separated the two germline ends. Germline V gene sequence: CDR1 MGHDK, CDR2 SYGVNS. This CDR3 has 17 residues. This CDR3 is CASSEYKAANYNSPLHF. The CDR3 DNA follows: TGTGCCAGCAGTGAATATAAGGCGGCTAACTATAATTCACCCCTCCACTTT.

V is TRBV5-1 and J is TRBJ2-1; 9 nucleotides agree with TRBD2. Germline CDR1 is SGHRS and CDR2 is YFSETQ. The trim removed 5 bases at V and 6 bases at J, leaving 3 bases unmatched. The CDR3 contains 13 residues. This CDR3 is CASSRTSVNEQFF. The CDR3 DNA follows: TGCGCCAGCAGTAGGACTAGCGTCAATGAGCAGTTCTTC. The complete variable domain, with remaining parts taken from reference TRBV5-1 and TRBJ2-1, reads KAGVTQTPRYLIKTRGQQVTLSCSPISGHRSVSWYQQTPGQGLQFLFEYFSETQRNKGNFPGRFSGRQFSNSRSEMNVSTLELGDSALYLCASSRTSVNEQFFGPGTRLTVL.

The rearrangement uses TRBV10-2 and TRBJ1-1; a weak D match, TRBD1 (6 bases). Per germline, CDR1 WSHSY and CDR2 SAAADI. The CDR3 contains 11 residues. The V end lost 7 bases, the J end lost 7 bases, and 10 bases lay between the germline ends. CDR3: CASNMDSEAFF. The CDR3 nucleotides read TGCGCCAGCAATATGGACAGTGAAGCTTTCTTT.

This chain uses TRBV19 with TRBJ1-3, with D maybe TRBD1 (5 bases). Per germline, CDR1 LNHDA and CDR2 SQIVND (reference sequence). Trimming removed 9 bases at V and 0 bases at J, with 21 bases between. This CDR3 is built from 17 residues. CDR3 bases: TGTGCCAGCACTTCTTGGGGCAGGCAGAGCTCTGGAAACACCATATATTTT. This translates into CASTSWGRQSSGNTIYF.